This T cell receptor beta chain was retrieved from a study of shared clonotypes between healthy human individuals. Germline-derived CDR1 and CDR2 are MNHNS and SASEGT. This CDR3 comprises 12 residues. V was trimmed by 9 bases and J by 0 bases, leaving 8 bases between them. Deep-level assay runs were performed. Only in-frame clones appear in the TCRdb table, and some are missing; sequencing was by immunoSEQ multiplex PCR. This sample has roughly 300,000 clones; around 87% occur once, and the top ten carry roughly 15%. Sample: memory CD8+ T cells sorted from blood. The subset was: CD45RO+ cells pooled with CCR7-negative TemRA cells. This TCR was recovered from a man aged 18-30 years in good health. The gene calls are TRBV6-1 and TRBJ1-1; D remains unclear. CDR3 nucleotide sequence: TGTGCCAGGCCGGGCATGAACACTGAAGCTTTCTTT. It codes for CARPGMNTEAFF.